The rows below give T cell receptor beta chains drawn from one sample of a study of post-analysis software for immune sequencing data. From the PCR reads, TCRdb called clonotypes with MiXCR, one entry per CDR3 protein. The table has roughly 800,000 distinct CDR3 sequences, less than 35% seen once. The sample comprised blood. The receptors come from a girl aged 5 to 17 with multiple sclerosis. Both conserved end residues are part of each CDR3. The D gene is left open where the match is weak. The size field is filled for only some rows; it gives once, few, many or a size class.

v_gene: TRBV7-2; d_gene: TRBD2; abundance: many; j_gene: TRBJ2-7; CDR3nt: TGTGCCAGCAGCCCGGGACTAGGTGACCCCTACGAGCAGTACTTC; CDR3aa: CASSPGLGDPYEQYF
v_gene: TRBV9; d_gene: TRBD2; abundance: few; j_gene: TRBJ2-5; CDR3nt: TGTGCCAGCAGCGTAGCTGGCGGGAGGGCCCCCGAGACCCAGTACTTC; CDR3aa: CASSVAGGRAPETQYF
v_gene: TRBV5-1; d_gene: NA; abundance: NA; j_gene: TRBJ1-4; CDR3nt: TGCGCCAGCAGCCCGGGACGTAGCCTTACTGAAAAACTGTTTTTT; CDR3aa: CASSPGRSLTEKLFF
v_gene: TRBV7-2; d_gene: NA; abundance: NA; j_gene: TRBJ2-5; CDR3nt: TGTGCCAGCAGCTTAGCGCTGCAGCTTGAGCAGTACTTC; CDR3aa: CASSLALQLEQYF
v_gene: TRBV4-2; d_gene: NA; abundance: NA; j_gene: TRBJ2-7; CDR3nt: TGTGCCAGCAGCCATCACGATTCCTACGAGCAGTACTTC; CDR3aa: CASSHHDSYEQYF
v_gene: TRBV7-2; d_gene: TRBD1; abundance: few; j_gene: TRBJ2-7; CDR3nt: TGTGCCAGCAGCTTAGTTATAGGGGGCGGCGAGCAGTACTTC; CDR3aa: CASSLVIGGGEQYF
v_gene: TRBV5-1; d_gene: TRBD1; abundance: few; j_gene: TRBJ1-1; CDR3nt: TGCGCCAGCAGCTTAGCGGCAGGGGGCACTGAAGCTTTCTTT; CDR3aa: CASSLAAGGTEAFF
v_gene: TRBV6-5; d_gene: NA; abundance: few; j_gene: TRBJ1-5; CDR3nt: TGTGCCCCGGGACTAAGCAATCAGCCCCAGCATTTT; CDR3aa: CAPGLSNQPQHF
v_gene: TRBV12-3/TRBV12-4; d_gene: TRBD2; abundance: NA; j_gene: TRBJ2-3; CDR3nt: TGTGCCAGCAGAACAGGGACTAGCGGAAGCACAGATACGCAGTATTTT; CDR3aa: CASRTGTSGSTDTQYF
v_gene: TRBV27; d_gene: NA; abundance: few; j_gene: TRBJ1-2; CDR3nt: TGTGCCAGCAGTCCACGGAGGGGTACCTATGGCTACACCTTC; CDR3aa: CASSPRRGTYGYTF
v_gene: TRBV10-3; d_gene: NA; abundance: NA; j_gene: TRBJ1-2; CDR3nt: TGTGCCATCAGTGAGCGTACGGGTAGTGGCTACACCTTC; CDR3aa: CAISERTGSGYTF
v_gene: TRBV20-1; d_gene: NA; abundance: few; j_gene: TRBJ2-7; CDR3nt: TGCAGTGCTAGACATTCTGTGGAGGGGGCGTACGAGCAGTACTTC; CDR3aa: CSARHSVEGAYEQYF
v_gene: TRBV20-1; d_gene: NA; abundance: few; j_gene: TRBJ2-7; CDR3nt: TGCAGTGCTAGAGATCTAAGACACACCTACGAGCAGTACTTC; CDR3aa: CSARDLRHTYEQYF
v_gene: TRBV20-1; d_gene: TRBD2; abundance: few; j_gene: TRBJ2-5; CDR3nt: TGCAGTGCTGGCCGACACAGCCAGGGAGGGGAGACCCAGTACTTC; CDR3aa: CSAGRHSQGGETQYF
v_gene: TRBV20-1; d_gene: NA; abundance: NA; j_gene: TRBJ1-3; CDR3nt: TGCAGTGCCACCAAGGGGAACTCTGGAGACACCATATATTTT; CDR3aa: CSATKGNSGDTIYF
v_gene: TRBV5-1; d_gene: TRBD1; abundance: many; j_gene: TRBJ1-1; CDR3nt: TGCGCCAGCAGCTTGGCACAGGGGGGCGGCACTGAAGCTTTCTTT; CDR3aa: CASSLAQGGGTEAFF
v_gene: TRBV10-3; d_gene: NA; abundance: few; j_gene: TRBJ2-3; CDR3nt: TGTGCCATCAGTGACAGACGGTCTAGCACAGATACGCAGTATTTT; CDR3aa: CAISDRRSSTDTQYF
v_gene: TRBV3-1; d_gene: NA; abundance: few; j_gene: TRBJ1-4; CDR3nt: TGTGCCAGCAGCCAAGAAACAGCTCGGGATGAAAAACTGTTTTTT; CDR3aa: CASSQETARDEKLFF
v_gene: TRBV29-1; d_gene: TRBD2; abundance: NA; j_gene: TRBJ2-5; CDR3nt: TGCAGCGTCGCACCGACTAGCGAGAGAAGTCGGCAGTACTTC; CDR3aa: CSVAPTSERSRQYF
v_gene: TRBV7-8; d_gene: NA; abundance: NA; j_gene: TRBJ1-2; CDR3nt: TGTGCCAGCAGCTTAAGGCCGACGGATGGCTACACCTTC; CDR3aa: CASSLRPTDGYTF
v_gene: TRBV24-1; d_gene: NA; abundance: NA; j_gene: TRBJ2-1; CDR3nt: TGTGCCACCAGTGATGTCCGGGCCATCCACAATGAGCAGTTCTTC; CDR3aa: CATSDVRAIHNEQFF
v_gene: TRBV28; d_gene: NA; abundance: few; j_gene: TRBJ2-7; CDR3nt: TGTGCCAGCAGTCCCCCCGGATACAGCACCTACGAGCAGTACTTC; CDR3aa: CASSPPGYSTYEQYF
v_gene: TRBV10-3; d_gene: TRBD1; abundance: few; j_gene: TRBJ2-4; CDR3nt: TGTGCCATCAGTCCCGACAGGGGGGAAAGCATTCAGTACTTC; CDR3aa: CAISPDRGESIQYF
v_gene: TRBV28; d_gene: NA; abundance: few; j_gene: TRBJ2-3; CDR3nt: TGTGCCAGCAGTACACGGGACCCTCGGATAGGTACGCAGTATTTT; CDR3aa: CASSTRDPRIGTQYF
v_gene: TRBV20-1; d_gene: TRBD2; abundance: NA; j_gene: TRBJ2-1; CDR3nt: TGCAGTGCGGGGTCCCCGGGACTAGCGGGAGGAGCGACCTACAATGAGCAGTTCTTC; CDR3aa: CSAGSPGLAGGATYNEQFF
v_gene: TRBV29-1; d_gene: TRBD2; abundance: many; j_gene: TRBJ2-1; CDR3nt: TGCAGCGGGACCTGGTCGCGGGAGGGCGGCCATGAGCAGTTCTTC; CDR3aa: CSGTWSREGGHEQFF
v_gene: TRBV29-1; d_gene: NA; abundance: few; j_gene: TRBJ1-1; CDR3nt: TGCAGCGTTGCCCAGGGGTTAGGCACTGAAGCTTTCTTT; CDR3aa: CSVAQGLGTEAFF
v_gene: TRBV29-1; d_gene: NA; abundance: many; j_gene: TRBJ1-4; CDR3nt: TGCAGCGTTGATGACGGTGGTGAAAAACTGTTTTTT; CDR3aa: CSVDDGGEKLFF
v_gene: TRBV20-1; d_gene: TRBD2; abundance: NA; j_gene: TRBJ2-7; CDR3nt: TGCAGTGCTAGATTACTAGCGGACGTCTACGAGCAGTACTTC; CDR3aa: CSARLLADVYEQYF
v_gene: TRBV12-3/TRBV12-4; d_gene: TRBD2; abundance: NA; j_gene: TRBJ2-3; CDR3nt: TGTGCCAGCCCCCCCGCAGCGGGGAACACAGATACGCAGTATTTT; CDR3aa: CASPPAAGNTDTQYF
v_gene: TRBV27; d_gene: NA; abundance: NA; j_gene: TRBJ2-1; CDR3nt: TGTGCCAGCAGGTGGGCTGGGGCAGTCAATGAGCAGTTCTTC; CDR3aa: CASRWAGAVNEQFF
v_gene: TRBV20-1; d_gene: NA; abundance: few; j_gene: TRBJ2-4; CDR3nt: TGCAGTGCTAGAGATCGTGCCAAAAACATTCAGTACTTC; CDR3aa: CSARDRAKNIQYF
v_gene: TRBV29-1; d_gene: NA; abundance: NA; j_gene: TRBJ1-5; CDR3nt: TGCAGCGTTGAAGTTCTGGGCGGTCAGCCCCAGCATTTT; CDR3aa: CSVEVLGGQPQHF
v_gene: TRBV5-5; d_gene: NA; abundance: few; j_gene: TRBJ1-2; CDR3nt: TGTGCCAGCAGCTTGGCCGCGGGACAAGAAGTCTATGGCTACACCTTC; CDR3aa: CASSLAAGQEVYGYTF
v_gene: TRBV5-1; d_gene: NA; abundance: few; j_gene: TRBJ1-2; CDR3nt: TGCGCCAGCAGCTTGGCCGAGGGGAATGGCTACACCTTC; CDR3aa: CASSLAEGNGYTF
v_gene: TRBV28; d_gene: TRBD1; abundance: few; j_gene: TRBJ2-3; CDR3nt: TGTGCCAGCAGCTTTCGGACAGGCCGCACAGATACGCAGTATTTT; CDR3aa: CASSFRTGRTDTQYF
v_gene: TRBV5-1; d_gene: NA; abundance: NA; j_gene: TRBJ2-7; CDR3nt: TGCGCCAGCAGCTTGCTTCGGGAGCGGAAAGGCTACGAGCAGTACTTC; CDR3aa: CASSLLRERKGYEQYF
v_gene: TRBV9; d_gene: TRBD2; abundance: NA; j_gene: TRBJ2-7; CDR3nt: TGTGCCAGCAGCGTAGGCGGGAGATACTACGAGCAGTACTTC; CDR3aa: CASSVGGRYYEQYF
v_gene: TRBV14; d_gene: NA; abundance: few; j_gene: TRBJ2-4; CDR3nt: TGTGCCAGCAGCCAAGGTCGTATTCAGTACTTC; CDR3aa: CASSQGRIQYF
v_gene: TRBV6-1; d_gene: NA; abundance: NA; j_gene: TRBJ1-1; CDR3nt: TGTGCCAGCAGGGTTACAGGGCTGTCTGAAGCTTTCTTT; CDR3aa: CASRVTGLSEAFF
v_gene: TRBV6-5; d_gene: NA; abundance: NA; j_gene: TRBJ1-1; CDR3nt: TGTGCCAGCAGTTACTCGCATTCGGGTCAGATGAACACTGAAGCTTTCTTT; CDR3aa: CASSYSHSGQMNTEAFF
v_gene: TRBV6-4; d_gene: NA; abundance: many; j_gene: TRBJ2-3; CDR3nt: TGTGCCAGCAGCCAAGTAGACCGGAACACAGATACGCAGTATTTT; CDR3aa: CASSQVDRNTDTQYF
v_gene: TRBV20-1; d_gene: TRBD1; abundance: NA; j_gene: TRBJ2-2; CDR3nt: TGCAGTGCAGACCGGGACAGGGGGCGTCACGGGGAGCTGTTTTTT; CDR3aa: CSADRDRGRHGELFF
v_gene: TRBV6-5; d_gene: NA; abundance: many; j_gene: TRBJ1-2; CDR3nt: TGTGCCAGCAGTTACCCCAATTACTATGGCTACACCTTC; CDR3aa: CASSYPNYYGYTF
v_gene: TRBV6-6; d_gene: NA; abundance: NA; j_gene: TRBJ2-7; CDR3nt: TGTGCCAGCAGTTACGACAGTAGCTCCTACGAGCAGTACTTC; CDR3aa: CASSYDSSSYEQYF
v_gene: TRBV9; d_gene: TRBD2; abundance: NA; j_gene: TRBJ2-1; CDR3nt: TGTGCCAGCAGCGTCGTAGCGGGAGCTGTTTACAATGAGCAGTTCTTC; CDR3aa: CASSVVAGAVYNEQFF
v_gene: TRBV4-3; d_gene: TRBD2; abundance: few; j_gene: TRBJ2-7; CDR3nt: TGCGCCAGCAGCCAAGGACTAGCGGTAACCTACGAGCAGTACTTC; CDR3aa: CASSQGLAVTYEQYF
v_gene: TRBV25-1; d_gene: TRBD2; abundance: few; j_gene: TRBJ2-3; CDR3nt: TGTGCCAGCAGCCGAGCGGGAGGGATCACAGATACGCAGTATTTT; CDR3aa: CASSRAGGITDTQYF
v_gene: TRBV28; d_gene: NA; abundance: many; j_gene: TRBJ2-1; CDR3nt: TGTGCCAGCAGTCACCCGGGGGGCCTTCCCGACAATGAGCAGTTCTTC; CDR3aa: CASSHPGGLPDNEQFF
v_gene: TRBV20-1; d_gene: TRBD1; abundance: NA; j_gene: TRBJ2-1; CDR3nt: TGCAGTGTAGCGACAGGGGAGCTTCCTGGTAATGAGCAGTTCTTC; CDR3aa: CSVATGELPGNEQFF
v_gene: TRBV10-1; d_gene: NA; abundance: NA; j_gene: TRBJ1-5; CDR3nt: TGCGCCGGCCGGAGAAATGTGCGGCAGCCCCAGCATTTT; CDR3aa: CAGRRNVRQPQHF
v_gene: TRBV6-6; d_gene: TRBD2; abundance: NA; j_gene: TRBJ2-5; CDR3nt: TGTGCCAGCAGTTACAATTTCCTAGCGGGAGTAGAGACCCAGTACTTC; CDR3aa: CASSYNFLAGVETQYF
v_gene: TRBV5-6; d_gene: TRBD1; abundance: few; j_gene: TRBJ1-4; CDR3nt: TGTGCCAGCACCAAAGCCAACAGGGGACGTAATGAAAAACTGTTTTTT; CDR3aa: CASTKANRGRNEKLFF